This TCR beta chain was identified during a study of blood T cells in healthy people across ages. Worth noting for this clonotype: The target antigen is unknown.

The individuals who served as donors were healthy Caucasians living in Russia, aged about 6 to 100. Findings and limits, study-wide: The long-lived group displayed more naive CD4+ cells, plus higher diversity, than the aged donors did.

Using a J-beta primer mix together with a sample-barcoded 5' primer, a second PCR was run for roughly 6 to 12 cycles. Tags on each cDNA molecule came from a template-switch adaptor with 12 random nucleotides. MiXCR was run by TCRdb on the 5' RACE reads, yielding one entry per CDR3 protein. The sample lists more than 800,000 distinct CDR3 sequences, under 45% occurring once. The CDR3 is 14 residues long. J gave up 4 bases and V 5 bases, and 5 bases lay outside the gene matches. CDR1 is SGHTA, CDR2 FQGNSA, per germline. J is TRBJ1-1 and V is TRBV7-2; 9 nucleotides agree with TRBD1. The clonotype comes from a woman in her sixties in good health. The sequencing sample was made of blood. The DNA of the CDR3 is TGTGCCAGCAGCACCGACAGGGGGAGCACTGAAGCTTTCTTT. This sequence encodes CASSTDRGSTEAFF.